Below are 10 T cell receptor beta chains sequenced from a single sample in a study of patients and donors after allogeneic stem cell transplantation. TCRdb passed the RT-PCR reads through MiXCR, listing each CDR3 protein once. Seen here are about 410,000 distinct CDR3 sequences, 16% observed once, and the top ten hold 7% to 7.5%. Sequencing used blood, either unsorted or a sorted T cell fraction (not recorded which). The receptor source for this set is a human donor who was either an allogeneic HSCT recipient or a stem cell or donor lymphocyte infusion donor (not recorded which). It is not recorded whose cells these are; they may come from a transplant donor.

The chain links TRBV13 to TRBJ2-7; D is undetermined. This CDR3 has 12 residues. Trimming left V 5 bases short and J 6 bases short, with 11 bases between. Per the germline V gene, CDR1 is PRHDT and CDR2 is FYEKMQ (reference sequence). CDR3 in amino acids: CASSPRLGEQYF. The CDR3 DNA follows: TGTGCCAGCAGCCCCCGACTCGGCGAGCAGTACTTC. Supplemented by reference TRBV13 and TRBJ2-7, the full variable domain reads AAGVIQSPRHLIKEKRETATLKCYPIPRHDTVYWYQQGPGQDPQFLISFYEKMQSDKGSIPDRFSAQQFSDYHSELNMSSLELGDSALYFCASSPRLGEQYFGPGTRLTVT.

This chain connects TRBV4-2 to TRBJ1-4; 8 nucleotides match TRBD1. This CDR3 is 14 amino acids long. Germline values: CDR1 LGHNA, CDR2 YNFKEQ. J gave up 7 bases and V 6 bases, and 7 bases lay outside the gene matches. The DNA of the CDR3 is TGTGCCAGCAGAGGACAGGGATTGGGTGAAAAACTGTTTTTT. This gives the protein CASRGQGLGEKLFF.

This chain links TRBV5-1 with TRBJ2-7, with D possibly matching TRBD2 (6 bases). This CDR3 contains 14 residues. The V and J ends lost 4 bases and 4 bases respectively, with 15 bases between them. The germline V gene encodes CDR1 SGHRS and CDR2 YFSETQ. The CDR3 reads CASSNGPREYEQYF. CDR3 in DNA: TGCGCCAGCAGCAACGGCCCCCGGGAGTACGAGCAGTACTTC.

This chain connects TRBV28 to TRBJ2-2, with D possibly TRBD1 on 6 matching bases. This CDR3 is built from 15 residues. Trimming took 3 bases from V and 6 from J, leaving 14 bases between them. Per the germline V gene, CDR1 is MDHEN and CDR2 is SYDVKM. The CDR3 DNA reads as TGTGCCAGCAGTTTGGGATATTGGGGGCCCGGGGAGCTGTTTTTT. Its translation is CASSLGYWGPGELFF.

CDR3: CASSHRDNEQYF. The CDR3 nucleotides read TGTGCCAGCAGCCACAGGGATAACGAGCAGTACTTC. V and J are TRBV3-1 and TRBJ2-7, with a weak D call TRBD1 (5 bases). The CDR3 loop spans 12 amino acids. Germline V gives CDR1 LGHDT, CDR2 YNNKEL (reference sequence). Trimming stripped 3 bases from V and 5 bases from J, with 8 bases between.

The chain is built from TRBV6-1 and TRBJ1-3, with D possibly matching TRBD1 (5 bases). In germline, CDR1 is MNHNS, CDR2 SASEGT. This CDR3 has 14 amino acids. Trimming removed 6 bases from V and 0 bases from J, with 9 bases in between. The CDR3 is CASRGPSSGNTIYF. In DNA form, the CDR3 reads TGTGCCAGCAGGGGGCCCAGCTCTGGAAACACCATATATTTT.

The chain uses TRBV5-1 and TRBJ2-1; unclear D gene. V shed 0 bases and J shed 0 bases, with 10 bases lying between them. The V gene's germline CDR1 is SGHRS and CDR2 YFSETQ. CDR3 length equals 16 residues. In nucleotides, the CDR3 is TGCGCCAGCAGCTTGGGGCGCCTCGGCTCCTACAATGAGCAGTTCTTC. Translated, it gives CASSLGRLGSYNEQFF.

The chain has TRBV7-8 and TRBJ1-3; D gene uncertain. This CDR3 spans 14 amino acids. From germline, CDR1 is SGHVS and CDR2 FQNEAQ. Trimming took off 5 bases at V and 1 base at J, with 9 bases between the two ends. The CDR3 DNA sequence: TGTGCCAGCAGCGACGCGGGTTCTGGAAACACCATATATTTT. The encoded protein is CASSDAGSGNTIYF.

In its sample, this clonotype was seen a few times. The J gene is TRBJ2-5, the V gene TRBV14; 7 nucleotides agree with TRBD1. The CDR3 is 15 residues long. Unmatched junction bases numbered 6, after V lost 3 bases and J lost 2 bases. Germline V gene data show CDR1 as SGHDN and CDR2 as FVKESK. For the CDR3, the DNA is TGTGCCAGCAGCCAGTACCGGGACAGTCAAGAGACCCAGTACTTC. Protein: CASSQYRDSQETQYF. Filled out from reference TRBV14 and TRBJ2-5, the complete variable domain reads EAGVTQFPSHSVIEKGQTVTLRCDPISGHDNLYWYRRVMGKEIKFLLHFVKESKQDESGMPNNRFLAERTGGTYSTLKVQPAELEDSGVYFCASSQYRDSQETQYFGPGTRLLVL.

At least ten counts were recorded for this clonotype. The chain has TRBV12-3 or TRBV12-4 and TRBJ2-6; 9 nucleotides line up with TRBD1. The length of the CDR3 is 17 residues. V lost 6 bases to trimming and J lost 2 bases; unmatched junction nucleotides: 8. The CDR3 sequence: CASRRQGGAPGANVLTF. The CDR3 nucleotides are TGTGCCAGCAGGAGACAGGGGGGCGCTCCTGGGGCCAACGTCCTGACTTTC.